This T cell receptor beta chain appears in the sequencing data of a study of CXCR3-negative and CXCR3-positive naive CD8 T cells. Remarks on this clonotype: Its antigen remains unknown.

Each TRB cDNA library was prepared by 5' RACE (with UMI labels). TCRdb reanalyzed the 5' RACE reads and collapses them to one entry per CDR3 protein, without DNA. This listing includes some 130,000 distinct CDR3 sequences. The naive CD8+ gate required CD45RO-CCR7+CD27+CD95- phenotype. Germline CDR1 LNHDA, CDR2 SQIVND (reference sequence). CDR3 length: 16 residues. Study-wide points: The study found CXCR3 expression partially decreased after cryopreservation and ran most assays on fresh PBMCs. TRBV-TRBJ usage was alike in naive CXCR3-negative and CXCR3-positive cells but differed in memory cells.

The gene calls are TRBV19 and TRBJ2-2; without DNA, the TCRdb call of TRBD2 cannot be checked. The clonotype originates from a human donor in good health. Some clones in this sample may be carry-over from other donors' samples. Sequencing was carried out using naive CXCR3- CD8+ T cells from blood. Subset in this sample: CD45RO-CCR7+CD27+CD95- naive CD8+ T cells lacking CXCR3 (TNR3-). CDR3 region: CASSIGTSGVHGELFF. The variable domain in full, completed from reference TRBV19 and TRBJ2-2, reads DGGITQSPKYLFRKEGQNVTLSCEQNLNHDAMYWYRQDPGQGLRLIYYSQIVNDFQKGDIAEGYSVSREKKESFPLTVTSAQKNPTAFYLCASSIGTSGVHGELFFGEGSRLTVL.